The source of this T cell receptor (beta chain) is a study of OX40 agonist ivuxolimab in advanced cancers. Across the whole study: The drug used for patients, ivuxolimab, was an agonistic anti-OX40 (CD134) antibody.

Sequenced by immunoSEQ multiplex PCR; TCRdb stores in-frame clones only, minus some. The data show roughly 54,000 clones, approximately 90% seen once. This CDR3 is built from 14 residues. The germline V gene has CDR1 MNHEY and CDR2 SVGAGI. V lost 5 bases and J 5 bases, leaving 12 bases between the germline ends. The chain employs TRBV6-5 and TRBJ1-4; the D gene is possibly TRBD1 (6 bases). The sequencing here drew on CD4+ or CD8+ T cells sorted from blood, taken in a trial of the OX40 agonist ivuxolimab. The origin of this receptor is an adult with an advanced solid tumor such as melanoma, head and neck, liver or kidney cancer. The CDR3 region is CASSPSDRNEKLFF. CDR3 nucleotides: TGTGCCAGCAGTCCGTCCGACAGGAATGAAAAACTGTTTTTT.